This paragraph covers one TCR beta chain sequence. This sample was taken from a study of blood T cell repertoires in COVID-19. On the study more broadly: COVID-19 samples collected from the United States, Italy and Spain covered acute and convalescent phases.

Per the study methods: Using reference gene primer amplification, nucleated cell counts were estimated. Produced via immunoSEQ multiplex PCR; TCRdb's table is partial and in-frame only. The DNA was the basis for D and trimming; V, J and clone size are from that table. Of approximately 100,000 clones in the sample, about 84% were seen once. Material: peripheral blood. The receptor was derived from an older woman with acute or convalescent COVID-19.

Written as DNA, the CDR3 is TGCGCCAGCAGGATGAGTGCCTACGAGCAGTACTTC. Encoded protein: CASRMSAYEQYF. V is TRBV4-1 and J is TRBJ2-7; no clear D gene. Germline loops: CDR1 MGHRA, CDR2 YSYEKL. Between the trimmed V and J ends, which lost 6 bases and 2 bases, there was a span of 8 bases. The CDR3 has 12 residues.